These 10 T cell receptor beta chains were sequenced from one sample in a study of Ad26.COV2.S vaccination and SARS-CoV-2 variants. The repertoire was sequenced with immunoSEQ multiplex PCR; TCRdb's copy has only in-frame clones and lacks some. The sample lists fewer than 600,000 clones, about 89% occurring once. The sample's treatment: 15 to 20 received Ad26.COV2.S at low or high dose, single or two shots; a few received placebo; per-sample allocation not given. Sampling was done on day 63 after the first vaccine or placebo injection. The sequenced sample was peripheral blood, obtained in a trial of Ad26.COV2.S vaccine versus placebo. The receptor source for this set is a person between 18 and 60 years old who received the Ad26.COV2.S COVID-19 vaccine or a placebo.

J is TRBJ1-5 and V is TRBV18; the D gene is possibly TRBD1 (5 bases). Trimming took 6 bases from V and 0 from J, leaving 9 bases between them. CDR3 length: 14 amino acids. CDR1 and CDR2 (germline): KGHSH, LQKENI. This CDR3 reads CASSQQDSNQPQHF. The CDR3, as DNA: TGTGCCAGCTCGCAACAGGATAGCAATCAGCCCCAGCATTTT.

The chain has TRBV15 and TRBJ2-1; possibly TRBD2 for D (6 bases). V dropped 2 bases and J dropped 0 bases, with 11 bases sitting between them. The CDR3 consists of 16 residues. The V gene's germline CDR1 is LNHNV and CDR2 YYDKDF (reference sequence). The CDR3: CATSRTAGFSYNEQFF. DNA for the CDR3: TGTGCCACCAGCAGAACTGCGGGATTCTCCTACAATGAGCAGTTCTTC.

The chain carries TRBV10-3 and TRBJ2-7; TRBD1 aligns across 7 bases. J gave up 4 bases and V 5 bases, and 8 bases lay outside the gene matches. This CDR3 comprises 14 residues. CDR1 is ENHRY, CDR2 SYGVKD, per germline. CDR3 in DNA: TGTGCCATCAGTTCCGACAGGGTAGGTTACGAGCAGTACTTC. The encoded protein is CAISSDRVGYEQYF.

The CDR3 DNA reads as TGTGCCAGCTCACAGAGGACAGGGGTCACTGAAGCTTTCTTT. This gives the protein CASSQRTGVTEAFF. This sequence joins TRBV18 and TRBJ1-1; 9 bases align to TRBD1. V lost 4 bases to trimming and J lost 4 bases; unmatched junction nucleotides: 4. Germline loops: CDR1 KGHSH, CDR2 LQKENI. CDR3 length: 14 residues.

In its sample, this clone was seen a few times. V gene TRBV2 combines with J gene TRBJ2-7, with D uncertain. V gave up 3 bases and J gave up 10 bases, with 7 bases separating them. The CDR3 extends over 10 amino acids. The V gene's germline CDR1 is SNHLY and CDR2 FYNNEI. The CDR3 DNA sequence: TGTGCCAGCAGTGACTGGGTACAGTACTTC. This translates into CASSDWVQYF. The entire variable domain, with the rest obtained from reference TRBV2 and TRBJ2-7, is as follows: EPEVTQTPSHQVTQMGQEVILRCVPISNHLYFYWYRQILGQKVEFLVSFYNNEISEKSEIFDDQFSVERPDGSNFTLKIRSTKLEDSAMYFCASSDWVQYFGPGTRLTVT.

The chain combines TRBV28 with TRBJ1-4, with unresolved D. The V end was cut by 10 bases, the J end by 4 bases, with 13 bases between. This CDR3 spans 13 amino acids. Germline V gives CDR1 MDHEN, CDR2 SYDVKM. CDR3 sequence (DNA): TGTGCCACAAAAGGAAGGAATAATGAAAAACTGTTTTTT. Protein: CATKGRNNEKLFF.

CDR3 loop: CASSLRQGGEAFF. The CDR3 DNA reads as TGTGCCAGCAGCCTGAGACAGGGAGGAGAAGCTTTCTTT. The chain carries TRBV7-9 and TRBJ1-1; 7 nucleotides match TRBD1. The CDR3 loop spans 13 amino acids. Germline CDR1 and CDR2: SEHNR and FQNEAQ (reference sequence). With 5 bases clipped from V and 8 bases from J, the junction kept 8 bases outside the gene matches.

The J gene is TRBJ1-5, the V gene TRBV6-1; 10 nucleotides agree with TRBD1. The germline V gene has CDR1 MNHNS and CDR2 SASEGT. This CDR3 region has 16 residues. Trimming took 0 bases from V and 5 from J; bases not matched to a gene: 4. Here the CDR3 reads CASSEAPGTGDQPQHF. The CDR3 coding sequence is TGTGCCAGCAGTGAAGCCCCCGGGACAGGGGATCAGCCCCAGCATTTT.

The chain joins TRBV7-9 to TRBJ2-1; D is undetermined. The CDR3 has 12 amino acids. V lost 9 bases to trimming and J lost 2 bases, with 8 bases between them. In germline, CDR1 is SEHNR, CDR2 FQNEAQ (reference sequence). CDR3: CASGQAYNEQFF. Here the CDR3 DNA reads TGTGCCAGTGGGCAGGCCTACAATGAGCAGTTCTTC.

This rearrangement joins TRBV4-1 to TRBJ1-1; tentative D call: TRBD1 (6 bases). CDR3 length: 16 residues. Germline-derived CDR1 and CDR2 are MGHRA and YSYEKL. Deletions cut 3 bases from V and 7 bases from J, with 21 bases between. The CDR3 sequence is CASSHVPRAGEIEAFF. For the CDR3, the DNA is TGCGCCAGCAGCCACGTCCCTAGGGCAGGGGAAATTGAAGCTTTCTTT.